This entry lists 15 T cell receptor beta chains sequenced from one sample in a study of glioma-infiltrating T cells. The iRepertoire nested amplicon-rescue multiplex PCR amplified TCR alpha and beta CDR3s from RNA. Using its own MiXCR run on the multiplex PCR reads, TCRdb lists one record per CDR3 protein. The sample lists approximately 120,000 distinct CDR3 sequences, less than 30% seen once, with 12% to 15% in the top ten. Material for sequencing was glioma tissue, nonneoplastic brain tissue, or PBMCs (not recorded which). The receptors derive from a human donor with low-grade glioma or glioblastoma, undergoing nonglioma brain surgery, or in good health (not recorded which).

As concerns this clonotype: This clone may be a read error of a much larger clone one base away. This chain uses TRBV10-3 with TRBJ2-3; TRBD2 is a possible D gene (5 bases). CDR1 is ENHRY, CDR2 SYGVKD, per germline. The CDR3 extends over 13 amino acids. The CDR3 protein is CAISGLSKDTQYF. Written as DNA, the CDR3 is TGTGCCATCAGCGGACTGAGCAAAGATACGCAGTATTTT.

This clonotype appeared many times. The rearrangement joins TRBV4-1 to TRBJ1-5; TRBD1 matches 8 bases. This CDR3 comprises 16 residues. The V gene end was trimmed by 3 bases and the J gene end by 1 base; junction bases not matched to a gene: 5. In germline, CDR1 is MGHRA, CDR2 YSYEKL. CDR3 nucleotides: TGCGCCAGCAGCCATATAACAGGGGGAAGCAATCAGCCCCAGCATTTT. Translated: CASSHITGGSNQPQHF.

Remarks on this clonotype: Since the CDR3 does not end with the conserved phenylalanine or tryptophan, this likely comes from a read error. The V and J genes are TRBV3-1 and TRBJ2-7; D ambiguous. V was trimmed by 1 base and J by 7 bases, leaving 8 bases between them. Germline CDR1 is LGHDT and CDR2 is YNNKEL (reference sequence). The CDR3 covers 12 residues. For the CDR3, the DNA is TGTGCCAGCAGCCAAGCGGACCGGGAGCAGTACCTC. Encoded protein: CASSQADREQYL.

This clonotype was picked up many times. This chain uses TRBV7-6 with TRBJ2-7; 12 bases are shared with TRBD2. The ends lost 5 bases at V and 3 bases at J; junction bases unmatched: 17. In germline, CDR1 is SGHVS, CDR2 FNYEAQ. This CDR3 spans 19 amino acids. The CDR3 coding sequence is TGTGCCAGCAGCCCCACCGGGACTAGCGGGTTAAGGGGCGGCTACGAGCAGTACTTC. Its protein is CASSPTGTSGLRGGYEQYF.

This clonotype occurred a few times. The chain carries TRBV12-3 or TRBV12-4 and TRBJ2-1; maybe TRBD2 (6 bases). The CDR3 is 14 residues long. V was shortened by 6 bases and J by 8 bases, with 17 bases between the two germline ends. The chain's CDR3 is CASSHRGIADEQFF. DNA of the CDR3: TGTGCCAGCAGCCACCGGGGGATCGCCGATGAGCAGTTCTTC.

This clonotype was found many times. The chain combines TRBV19 with TRBJ2-1; 12 bases line up with TRBD2. The V segment lost 10 bases and the J segment 9 bases; nucleotides outside the gene matches: 10. The V gene's germline CDR1 is LNHDA and CDR2 SQIVND (reference sequence). The CDR3 is 14 amino acids. CDR3 sequence reads: CATAGVLAGGEQFF. CDR3 DNA: TGTGCCACCGCTGGGGTACTAGCGGGAGGTGAGCAGTTCTTC.

This clonotype was found many times. The V call is TRBV7-2, the J call TRBJ2-1, with a possible D match to TRBD1 (6 bases). This CDR3 comprises 15 residues. V lost 3 bases to trimming and J lost 4 bases, with 13 bases between them. Per the germline V gene, CDR1 is SGHTA and CDR2 is FQGNSA. DNA for the CDR3: TGTGCCAGCAGCTTCTCGAAGCAGGGGTACAATGAGCAGTTCTTC. Protein sequence: CASSFSKQGYNEQFF.

This clonotype showed up many times. The rearrangement uses TRBV20-1 and TRBJ1-2; D is undetermined. Per the germline V gene, CDR1 is DFQATT and CDR2 is SNEGSKA (reference sequence). The CDR3 runs 13 residues. V was cut by 1 base and J by 4 bases, with 10 bases left in between. The CDR3 region has the DNA TGCAGTGCTAGAGGATCAGGACCCTATGGCTACACCTTC. This codes for CSARGSGPYGYTF.

This clonotype was observed once. A clone one base away is much larger, so this may be a read error. V is TRBV7-9 and J is TRBJ1-2; no definite D call. Germline-derived CDR1 and CDR2 are SEHNR and FQNEAQ (reference sequence). CDR3 length: 15 amino acids. Trimming removed 5 bases from V and 5 bases from J, with 18 bases in between. CDR3 loop: CASSPTSTYFYGYTF. The CDR3 nucleotides are TGTGCCAGCAGCCCAACTAGTACATATTTTTATGGCTACACCTTC. The whole variable domain, filled in from reference TRBV7-9 and TRBJ1-2, reads DTGVSQNPRHKITKRGQNVTFRCDPISEHNRLYWYRQTLGQGPEFLTYFQNEAQLEKSRLLSDRFSAERPKGSFSTLEIQRTEQGDSAMYLCASSPTSTYFYGYTFGSGTRLTVV.

This clonotype was counted many times. The chain links TRBV10-2 to TRBJ2-1; D is uncertain. Trimming cost V 4 bases and J 2 bases, with 6 bases left between them. Germline V gives CDR1 WSHSY, CDR2 SAAADI. This CDR3 is 13 amino acids long. CDR3: CASSAGPYNEQFF. In DNA, the CDR3 is TGCGCCAGCAGTGCAGGTCCCTACAATGAGCAGTTCTTC.

Many counts were recorded for this clonotype. V and J are TRBV27 and TRBJ2-7; weak D call: TRBD2 (6 bases). CDR3 length: 16 amino acids. Between the trimmed V and J ends, which lost 6 bases and 1 base, there was a span of 19 bases. Germline CDR1 MNHEY, CDR2 SMNVEV (reference sequence). CDR3 nucleotide sequence: TGTGCCAGCAGCCCATCCTCGGGGGACCTGTCCTACGAGCAGTACTTC. It yields the protein CASSPSSGDLSYEQYF.

This clonotype was seen at least ten times. The chain is built from TRBV27 and TRBJ2-3; weak D call: TRBD2 (5 bases). Trimming took 4 bases from V and 1 from J, leaving 9 bases between them. The CDR3 length is 14 residues. Germline V gene data show CDR1 as MNHEY and CDR2 as SMNVEV (reference sequence). This CDR3 is CASSSLAGTDTQYF. Written as DNA, the CDR3 is TGTGCCAGCAGTTCCCTAGCTGGCACAGATACGCAGTATTTT.

This clonotype has a count of ten or more. The genes are TRBV4-1 and TRBJ2-7; TRBD2 agrees at 9 bases. Trimming removed 1 base from V and 6 bases from J; junction bases left unmatched: 13. Germline CDR1 MGHRA, CDR2 YSYEKL. This CDR3 has 17 amino acids. For the CDR3, the DNA is TGCGCCAGCAGCCAAGGTAGGCTAGCGGGAAGTCTCCTCGAGCAGTACTTC. Protein sequence: CASSQGRLAGSLLEQYF.

This clonotype was detected ten times or more. This chain joins TRBV20-1 and TRBJ1-2; D is unresolved. The CDR3 extends over 13 amino acids. Trimming pared 4 bases from V and 2 bases from J, leaving 11 bases between. The germline V gene encodes CDR1 DFQATT and CDR2 SNEGSKA (reference sequence). CDR3 nucleotides: TGCAGTGCTACCCGAGGACGAAACTATGGCTACACCTTC. It specifies CSATRGRNYGYTF.

There are many counts of this clonotype. The V call is TRBV27, the J call TRBJ2-1; 10 positions agree with TRBD1. The junction had 22 bases not matched to a gene; V was cut back by 4 bases and J by 7 bases. Germline lookup yields CDR1 MNHEY and CDR2 SMNVEV (reference sequence). This CDR3 spans 20 amino acids. CDR3 DNA: TGTGCCAGCAGTTCCATAAGGGACAGGGGAAGTGAATTGGCGCGAAATGAGCAGTTCTTC. It specifies CASSSIRDRGSELARNEQFF.